This TCR beta chain was found in a study of cytomegalovirus exposure and HLA in healthy donors. Germline V gives CDR1 LNHDA, CDR2 SQIVND (reference sequence). V was pared by 6 bases and J by 5 bases, with 10 bases between. This CDR3 comprises 12 residues. PCR was performed using 60 Vbeta and 13 Jbeta primers. Libraries were prepared by immunoSEQ multiplex PCR; TCRdb keeps only in-frame clonotypes and omits some of them. This repertoire shows 90,000 to 100,000 clones, 60% to 85% found once; its top ten account for around 5%. The sample comprised PBMCs. The TCR originated in a woman in her forties in good health and CMV-seronegative. The chain carries TRBV19 and TRBJ1-1; D unresolved. For the CDR3, the DNA is TGTGCCAGTAGATCCGGCGGGACTGAAGCTTTCTTT. Its translation: CASRSGGTEAFF.